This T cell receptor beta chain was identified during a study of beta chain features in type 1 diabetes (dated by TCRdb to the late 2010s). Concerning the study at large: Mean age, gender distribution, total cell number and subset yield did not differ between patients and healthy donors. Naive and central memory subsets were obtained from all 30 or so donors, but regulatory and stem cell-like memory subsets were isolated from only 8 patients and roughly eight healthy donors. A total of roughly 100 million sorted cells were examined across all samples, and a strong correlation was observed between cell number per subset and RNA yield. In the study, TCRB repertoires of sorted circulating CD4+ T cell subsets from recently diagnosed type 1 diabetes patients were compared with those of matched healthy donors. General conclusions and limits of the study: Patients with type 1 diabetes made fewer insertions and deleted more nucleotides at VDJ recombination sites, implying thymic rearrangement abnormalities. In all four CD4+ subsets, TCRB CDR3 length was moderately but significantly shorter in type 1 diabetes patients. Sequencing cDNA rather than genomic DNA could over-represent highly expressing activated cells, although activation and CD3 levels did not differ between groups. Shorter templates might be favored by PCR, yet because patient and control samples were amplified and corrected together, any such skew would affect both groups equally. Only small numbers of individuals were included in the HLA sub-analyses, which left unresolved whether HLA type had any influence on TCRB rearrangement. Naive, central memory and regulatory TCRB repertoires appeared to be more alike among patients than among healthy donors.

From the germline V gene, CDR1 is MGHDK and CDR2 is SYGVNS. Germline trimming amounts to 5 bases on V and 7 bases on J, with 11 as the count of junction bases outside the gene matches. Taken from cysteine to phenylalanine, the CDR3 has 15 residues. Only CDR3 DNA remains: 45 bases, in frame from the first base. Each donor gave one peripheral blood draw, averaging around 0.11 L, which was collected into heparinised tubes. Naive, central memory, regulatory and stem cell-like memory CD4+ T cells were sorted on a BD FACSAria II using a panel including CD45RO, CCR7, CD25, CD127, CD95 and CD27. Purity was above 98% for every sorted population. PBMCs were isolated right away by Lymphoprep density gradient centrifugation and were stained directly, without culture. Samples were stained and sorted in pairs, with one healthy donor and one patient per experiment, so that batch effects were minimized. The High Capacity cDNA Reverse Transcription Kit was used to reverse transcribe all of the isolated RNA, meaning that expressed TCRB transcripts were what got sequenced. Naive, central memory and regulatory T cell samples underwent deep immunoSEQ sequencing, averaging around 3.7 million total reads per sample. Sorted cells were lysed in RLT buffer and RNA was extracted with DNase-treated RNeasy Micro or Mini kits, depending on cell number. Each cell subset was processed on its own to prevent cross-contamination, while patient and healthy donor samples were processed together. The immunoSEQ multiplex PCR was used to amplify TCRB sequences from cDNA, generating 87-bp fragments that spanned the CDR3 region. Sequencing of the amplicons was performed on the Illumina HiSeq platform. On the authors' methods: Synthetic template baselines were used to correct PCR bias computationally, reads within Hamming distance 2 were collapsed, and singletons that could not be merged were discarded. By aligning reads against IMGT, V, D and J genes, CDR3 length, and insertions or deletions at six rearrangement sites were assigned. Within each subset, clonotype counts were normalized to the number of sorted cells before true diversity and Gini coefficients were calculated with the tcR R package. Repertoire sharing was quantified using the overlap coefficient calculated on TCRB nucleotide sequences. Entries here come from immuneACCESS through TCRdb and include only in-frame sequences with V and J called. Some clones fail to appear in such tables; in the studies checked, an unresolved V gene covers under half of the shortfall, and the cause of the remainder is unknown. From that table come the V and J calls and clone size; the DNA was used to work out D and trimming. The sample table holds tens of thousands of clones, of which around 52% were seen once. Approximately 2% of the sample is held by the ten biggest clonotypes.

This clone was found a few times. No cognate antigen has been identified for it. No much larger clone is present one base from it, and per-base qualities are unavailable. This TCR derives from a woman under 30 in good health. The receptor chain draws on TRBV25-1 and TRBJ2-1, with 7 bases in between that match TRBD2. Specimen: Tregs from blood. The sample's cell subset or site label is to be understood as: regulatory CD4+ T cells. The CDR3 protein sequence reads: CASSPPGGAENEQFF. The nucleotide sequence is TGTGCCAGCAGTCCTCCGGGGGGAGCGGAAAATGAGCAGTTCTTC.